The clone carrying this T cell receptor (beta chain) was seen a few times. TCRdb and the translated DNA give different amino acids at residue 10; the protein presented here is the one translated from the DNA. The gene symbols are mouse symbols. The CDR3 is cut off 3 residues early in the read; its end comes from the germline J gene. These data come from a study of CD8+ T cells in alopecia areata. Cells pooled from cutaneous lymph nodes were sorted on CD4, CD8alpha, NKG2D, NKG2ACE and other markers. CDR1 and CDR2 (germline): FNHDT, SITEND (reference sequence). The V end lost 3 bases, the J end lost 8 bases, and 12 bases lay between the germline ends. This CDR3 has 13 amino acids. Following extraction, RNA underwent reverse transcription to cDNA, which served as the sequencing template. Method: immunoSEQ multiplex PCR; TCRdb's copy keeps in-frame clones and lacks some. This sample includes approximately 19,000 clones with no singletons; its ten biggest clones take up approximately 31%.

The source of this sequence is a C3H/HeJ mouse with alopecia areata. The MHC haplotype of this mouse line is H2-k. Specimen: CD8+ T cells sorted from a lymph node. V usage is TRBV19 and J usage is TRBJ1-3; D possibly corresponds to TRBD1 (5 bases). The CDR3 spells CASSRDRGDTLYF. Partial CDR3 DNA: TGTGCCAGCAGTAGGGACCGGGGGGATACG.